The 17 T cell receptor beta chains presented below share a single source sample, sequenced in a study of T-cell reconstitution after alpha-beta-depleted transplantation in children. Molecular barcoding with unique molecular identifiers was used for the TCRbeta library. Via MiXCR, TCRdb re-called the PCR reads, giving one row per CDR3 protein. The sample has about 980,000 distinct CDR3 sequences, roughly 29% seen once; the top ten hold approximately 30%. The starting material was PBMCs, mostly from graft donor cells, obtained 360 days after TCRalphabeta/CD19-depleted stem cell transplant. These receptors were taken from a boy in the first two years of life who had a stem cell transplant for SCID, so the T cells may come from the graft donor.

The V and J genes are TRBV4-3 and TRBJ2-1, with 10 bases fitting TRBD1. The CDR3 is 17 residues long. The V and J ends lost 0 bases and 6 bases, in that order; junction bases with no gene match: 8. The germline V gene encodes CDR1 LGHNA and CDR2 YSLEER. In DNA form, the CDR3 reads TGCGCCAGCAGCCAAGAAGGGGGGGGGACAGGGGTCAATGAGCAGTTCTTC. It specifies CASSQEGGGTGVNEQFF.

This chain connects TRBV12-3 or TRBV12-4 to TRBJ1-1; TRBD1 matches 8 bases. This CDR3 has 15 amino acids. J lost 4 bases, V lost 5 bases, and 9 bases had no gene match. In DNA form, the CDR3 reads TGTGCCAGCAGTCCAACAGGGGGAGCCGGCACTGAAGCTTTCTTT. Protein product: CASSPTGGAGTEAFF.

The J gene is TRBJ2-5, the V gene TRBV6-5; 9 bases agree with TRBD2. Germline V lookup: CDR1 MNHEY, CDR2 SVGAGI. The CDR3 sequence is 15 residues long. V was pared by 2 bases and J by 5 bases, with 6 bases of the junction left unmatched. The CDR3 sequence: CASSYGGGAFETQYF. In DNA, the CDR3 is TGTGCCAGCAGTTACGGCGGGGGGGCCTTCGAGACCCAGTACTTC.

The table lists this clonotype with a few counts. CDR3 loop: CASRGMNYGYTF. The CDR3 DNA reads TGTGCCAGCAGGGGGATGAACTATGGCTACACCTTC. The chain employs TRBV12-3 or TRBV12-4 and TRBJ1-2; D is unresolved. This CDR3 is 12 amino acids long. V was pared by 6 bases and J by 2 bases, with 7 bases between.

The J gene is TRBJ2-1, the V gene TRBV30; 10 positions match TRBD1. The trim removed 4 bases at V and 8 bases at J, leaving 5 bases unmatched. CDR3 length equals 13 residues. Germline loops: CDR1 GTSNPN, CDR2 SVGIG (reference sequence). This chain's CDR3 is CAWTIDRGHEQFF. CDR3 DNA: TGTGCCTGGACAATCGACAGGGGGCATGAGCAGTTCTTC.

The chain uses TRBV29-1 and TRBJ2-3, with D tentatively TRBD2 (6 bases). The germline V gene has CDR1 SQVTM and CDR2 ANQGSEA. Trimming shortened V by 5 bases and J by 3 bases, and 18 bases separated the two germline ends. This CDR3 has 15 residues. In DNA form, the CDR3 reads TGCAGCGTTACGGGAAGGGCGGGGTCTACAGATACGCAGTATTTT. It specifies CSVTGRAGSTDTQYF.

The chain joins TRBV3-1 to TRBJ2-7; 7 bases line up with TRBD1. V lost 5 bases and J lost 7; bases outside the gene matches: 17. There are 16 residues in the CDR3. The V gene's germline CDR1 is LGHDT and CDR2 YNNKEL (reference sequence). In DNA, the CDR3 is TGTGCCAGCAGCGAGGAAGACAGGGCCGAACGGTGGGAGCAGTACTTC. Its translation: CASSEEDRAERWEQYF.

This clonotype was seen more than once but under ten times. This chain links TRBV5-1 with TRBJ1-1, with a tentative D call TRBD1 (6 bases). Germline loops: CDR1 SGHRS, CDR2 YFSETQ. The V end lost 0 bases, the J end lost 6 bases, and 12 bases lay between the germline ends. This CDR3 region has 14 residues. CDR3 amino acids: CASSLVAGVSEAFF. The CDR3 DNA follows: TGCGCCAGCAGCTTGGTTGCAGGGGTGTCTGAAGCTTTCTTT.

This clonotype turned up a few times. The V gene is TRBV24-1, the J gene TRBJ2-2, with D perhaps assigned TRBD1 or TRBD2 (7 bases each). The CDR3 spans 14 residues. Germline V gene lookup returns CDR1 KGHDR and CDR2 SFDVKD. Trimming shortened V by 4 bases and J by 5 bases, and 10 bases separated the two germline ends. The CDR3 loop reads CATSDRGGTGELFF. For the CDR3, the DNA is TGTGCCACCAGTGACAGGGGGGGGACCGGGGAGCTGTTTTTT.

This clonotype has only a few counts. The CDR3 sequence is CATSDSDSLFTDTQYF. CDR3 sequence (DNA): TGTGCCACCAGTGACTCCGACAGTCTTTTCACAGATACGCAGTATTTT. The V and J genes are TRBV24-1 and TRBJ2-3, with a weak D call TRBD1 (5 bases). Trimming took 4 bases from V and 2 from J, leaving 15 bases between them. This CDR3 has 16 amino acids. Germline lookup yields CDR1 KGHDR and CDR2 SFDVKD.

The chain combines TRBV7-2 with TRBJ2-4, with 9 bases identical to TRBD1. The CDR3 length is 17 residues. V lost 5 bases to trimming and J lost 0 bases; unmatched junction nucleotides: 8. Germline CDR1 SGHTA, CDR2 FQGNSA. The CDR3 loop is CASSLLGQGLAKNIQYF. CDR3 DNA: TGTGCCAGCAGCCTCCTAGGACAGGGGTTAGCCAAAAACATTCAGTACTTC.

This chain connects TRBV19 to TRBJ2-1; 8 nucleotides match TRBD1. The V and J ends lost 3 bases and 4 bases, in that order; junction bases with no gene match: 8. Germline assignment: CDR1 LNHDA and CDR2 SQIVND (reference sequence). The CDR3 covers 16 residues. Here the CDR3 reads CASSMGQGAGYNEQFF. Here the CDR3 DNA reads TGTGCCAGTAGTATGGGCCAGGGGGCGGGGTACAATGAGCAGTTCTTC.

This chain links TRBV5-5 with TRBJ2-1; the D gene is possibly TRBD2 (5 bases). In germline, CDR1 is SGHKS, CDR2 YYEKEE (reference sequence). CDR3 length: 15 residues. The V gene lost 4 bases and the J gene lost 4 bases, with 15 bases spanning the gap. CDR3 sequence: CASSRGETLYNEQFF. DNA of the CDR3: TGTGCCAGCAGCCGGGGAGAGACCTTATACAATGAGCAGTTCTTC.

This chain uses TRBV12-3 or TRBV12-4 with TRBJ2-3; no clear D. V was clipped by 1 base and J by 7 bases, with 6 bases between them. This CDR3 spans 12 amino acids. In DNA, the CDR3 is TGTGCCAGCAGTTTAGACTACCATACGCAGTATTTT. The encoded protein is CASSLDYHTQYF.

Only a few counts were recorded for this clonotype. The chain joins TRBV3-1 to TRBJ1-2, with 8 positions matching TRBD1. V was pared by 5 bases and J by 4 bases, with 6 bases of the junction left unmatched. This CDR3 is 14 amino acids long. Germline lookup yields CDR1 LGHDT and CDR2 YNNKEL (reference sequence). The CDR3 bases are TGTGCCAGCAGCACCCGGGACAGGACCTATGGCTACACCTTC. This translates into CASSTRDRTYGYTF.

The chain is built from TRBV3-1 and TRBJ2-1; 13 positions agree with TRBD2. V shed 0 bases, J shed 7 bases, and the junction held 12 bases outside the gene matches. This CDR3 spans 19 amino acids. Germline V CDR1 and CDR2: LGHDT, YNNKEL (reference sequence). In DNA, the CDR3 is TGTGCCAGCAGCCAAGATCTAACTAGCGGGGGGGCCGTTACGAATGAGCAGTTCTTC. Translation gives CASSQDLTSGGAVTNEQFF.

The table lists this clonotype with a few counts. CDR3 amino acids: CASSFGLAGGRGEQFF. CDR3 nucleotides: TGTGCCAGCAGTTTCGGACTAGCGGGGGGGCGTGGTGAGCAGTTCTTC. The chain joins TRBV12-3 or TRBV12-4 to TRBJ2-1, with TRBD2 identical over 15 bases. The CDR3 consists of 16 residues. V lost 3 bases, J lost 9 bases, and 6 bases stayed unmatched.